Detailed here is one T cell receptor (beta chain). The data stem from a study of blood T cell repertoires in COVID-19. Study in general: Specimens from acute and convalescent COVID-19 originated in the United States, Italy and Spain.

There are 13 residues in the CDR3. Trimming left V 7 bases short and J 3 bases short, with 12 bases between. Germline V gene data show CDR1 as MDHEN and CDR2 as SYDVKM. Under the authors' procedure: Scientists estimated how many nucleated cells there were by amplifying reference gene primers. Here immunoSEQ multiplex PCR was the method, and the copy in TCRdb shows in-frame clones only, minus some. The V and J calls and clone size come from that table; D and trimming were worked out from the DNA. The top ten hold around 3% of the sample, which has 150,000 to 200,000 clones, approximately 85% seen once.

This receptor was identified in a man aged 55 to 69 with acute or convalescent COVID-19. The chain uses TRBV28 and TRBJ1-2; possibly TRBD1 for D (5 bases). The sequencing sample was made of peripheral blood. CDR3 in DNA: TGTGCCAGCAACCCGGACACCTACTATGGCTACACCTTC. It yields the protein CASNPDTYYGYTF.